What follows are 17 T cell receptor beta chains derived from one specimen sequenced in a study of blood T cell repertoires in COVID-19. The table came from immunoSEQ multiplex PCR; TCRdb's copy has only in-frame clones and leaves some out. The sample contains 210,000 or so clones, approximately 81% of which appear only once. Specimen: PBMCs or T cells enriched from blood (not recorded which). The receptors come from a woman between 50 and 59 years old with acute COVID-19.

J is TRBJ2-7 and V is TRBV24-1, with a tentative D call TRBD1 (6 bases). V dropped 6 bases and J dropped 2 bases, with 13 bases sitting between them. CDR3 size: 14 residues. Germline CDR1 KGHDR, CDR2 SFDVKD. DNA for the CDR3: TGTGCCACCAGTTTTATGGACAGAACCTACGAGCAGTACTTC. Translating it yields CATSFMDRTYEQYF.

As regards this clone: A much larger clone differs by one base, so this may be a read error. Other DNA sequences in the sample encode the same CDR3. The genes are TRBV7-2 and TRBJ2-3; D is possibly TRBD2 (7 bases). Germline V lookup: CDR1 SGHTA, CDR2 FQGNSA. The CDR3 is 15 amino acids. The CDR3 DNA reads as TGTGCTAGCAGCTTCCGGGGGGCCGGGGCAGATACGCAGTATTTT. Translation gives CASSFRGAGADTQYF.

The CDR3 bases are TGTGCCAGCAGGACCCCAGGGGAGGGCTACACCTTC. The encoded protein is CASRTPGEGYTF. The gene calls are TRBV28 and TRBJ1-2, with D perhaps matching TRBD1 (6 bases). CDR1 is MDHEN and CDR2 is SYDVKM in the germline V gene. The CDR3 has 12 amino acids. Trimming stripped 6 bases from V and 8 bases from J, with 13 bases between.

This sequence joins TRBV10-3 and TRBJ2-6; D may be TRBD2 (6 bases). V gave up 7 bases and J gave up 3 bases, with 10 bases separating them. The CDR3 consists of 14 residues. Germline V gene lookup returns CDR1 ENHRY and CDR2 SYGVKD. The CDR3 DNA reads TGTGCCATCAAACCTAGCGATGGGGCCAACGTCCTGACTTTC. It yields the protein CAIKPSDGANVLTF.

V and J are TRBV11-2 and TRBJ1-4; possible D gene TRBD1, 6 bases. V lost 1 base and J lost 8, with 20 bases in between. Germline V lookup: CDR1 SGHAT, CDR2 FQNNGV. CDR3 length equals 17 residues. CDR3 region: CASSLGDTGPTREKLFF. The CDR3 bases are TGTGCCAGCAGCTTAGGGGACACCGGGCCTACACGGGAAAAACTGTTTTTT. The full variable domain, rest sourced from reference TRBV11-2 and TRBJ1-4, is EAGVAQSPRYKIIEKRQSVAFWCNPISGHATLYWYQQILGQGPKLLIQFQNNGVVDDSQLPKDRFSAERLKGVDSTLKIQPAKLEDSAVYLCASSLGDTGPTREKLFFGSGTQLSVL.

The V and J genes are TRBV5-8 and TRBJ1-5; 7 nucleotides line up with TRBD1. With V trimmed by 1 base and J by 2 bases, 3 bases remained unmatched. The CDR3 contains 15 residues. Germline V gene lookup returns CDR1 SGHTS and CDR2 YDEGEE. The CDR3 DNA reads TGTGCCAGCAGCTTGTTCAGGGGGGGCAATCAGCCCCAGCATTTT. Amino acids: CASSLFRGGNQPQHF.

J is TRBJ2-5 and V is TRBV9, with 7 bases that match TRBD2. The V gene end was trimmed by 1 base and the J gene end by 5 bases; junction bases not matched to a gene: 8. The length of the CDR3 is 15 residues. The germline CDR1 and CDR2 sequences are SGDLS and YYNGEE. For the CDR3, the DNA is TGTGCCAGCAGCGTACAAGCGGGAAAGGGGGAGACCCAGTACTTC. This gives the protein CASSVQAGKGETQYF.

V and J are TRBV5-5 and TRBJ2-3; D perhaps matches TRBD2 (5 bases). The V gene lost 3 bases and the J gene lost 1 base, with 6 bases spanning the gap. From germline, CDR1 is SGHKS and CDR2 YYEKEE (reference sequence). This CDR3 spans 13 amino acids. The CDR3 region has the DNA TGTGCCAGCAGCTGGACTGGCACAGATACGCAGTATTTT. This encodes CASSWTGTDTQYF.

The V and J genes are TRBV9 and TRBJ2-7; TRBD2 might be the D (6 bases). Trimming cost V 0 bases and J 3 bases, with 13 bases left between them. The germline gives CDR1 SGDLS, CDR2 YYNGEE. This CDR3 has 15 residues. The CDR3 protein is CASSVGVTGDYEQYF. In nucleotides, the CDR3 is TGTGCCAGCAGCGTAGGAGTAACGGGGGACTACGAGCAGTACTTC.

The sample holds one count of this clone. The chain has TRBV18 and TRBJ2-7; TRBD2 agrees at 8 bases. The germline V gene has CDR1 KGHSH and CDR2 LQKENI. CDR3 size: 13 residues. V was pared by 3 bases and J by 3 bases, with 1 base of the junction left unmatched. CDR3 protein: CASSPGLDYEQYF. Here the CDR3 DNA reads TGTGCCAGCTCACCGGGACTAGACTACGAGCAGTACTTC.

In its sample, this clone was seen a few times. The rearrangement joins TRBV5-1 to TRBJ2-7, with 8 bases identical to TRBD2. This CDR3 has 14 residues. Looked up from germline, CDR1 is SGHRS and CDR2 is YFSETQ. With 4 bases clipped from V and 4 bases from J, the junction kept 7 bases outside the gene matches. The CDR3 DNA follows: TGCGCCAGCAGCGTCACGGGGGGGCCGTACGAGCAGTACTTC. As protein: CASSVTGGPYEQYF.

This chain connects TRBV2 to TRBJ1-1, with D perhaps TRBD1 (5 bases). CDR1 and CDR2 (germline): SNHLY, FYNNEI. The CDR3 spans 15 residues. V shed 4 bases and J shed 0 bases, with 12 bases lying between them. The chain's CDR3 is CASSAQGNMNTEAFF. The DNA for the CDR3 is TGTGCCAGCAGTGCCCAGGGAAACATGAACACTGAAGCTTTCTTT.

The chain joins TRBV4-1 to TRBJ1-3, with D perhaps matching TRBD1 (5 bases). Trimming pared 4 bases from V and 4 bases from J, leaving 20 bases between. Germline V CDR1 and CDR2: MGHRA, YSYEKL. There are 17 residues in the CDR3. This chain's CDR3 is CASSRLTPGTRGNTIYF. CDR3 bases: TGCGCCAGCAGCCGTCTAACCCCCGGGACTAGGGGAAACACCATATATTTT.

The chain couples TRBV11-2 to TRBJ2-3; 9 bases align to TRBD2. The CDR3 has 17 amino acids. V dropped 4 bases and J dropped 4; count of bases not matched to a gene: 12. CDR1 is SGHAT and CDR2 is FQNNGV in the germline V gene. The CDR3 sequence: CASSSTYRPSGADTQYF. DNA for the CDR3: TGTGCCAGCAGCTCAACATACCGTCCTAGCGGGGCAGATACGCAGTATTTT.

V and J are TRBV18 and TRBJ2-5; 7 positions agree with TRBD2. The CDR3 extends over 16 amino acids. Looked up from germline, CDR1 is KGHSH and CDR2 is LQKENI. Losses at the gene ends were 0 bases for V and 2 bases for J; bases not matched to a gene: 6. The CDR3 here is CASSPPLLAQQETQYF. For the CDR3, the DNA is TGTGCCAGCTCACCACCTTTACTAGCGCAACAAGAGACCCAGTACTTC.

The V and J genes are TRBV28 and TRBJ2-7; 9 nucleotides agree with TRBD2. This CDR3 contains 15 residues. V was clipped by 2 bases and J by 3 bases; unmatched bases: 5. Germline V gene lookup returns CDR1 MDHEN and CDR2 SYDVKM. The chain's CDR3 is CASSLSLAGRYEQYF. CDR3 coding DNA: TGTGCCAGCAGTTTAAGTCTAGCGGGGCGCTACGAGCAGTACTTC.

This clone has a handful of counts. The rearrangement joins TRBV12-5 to TRBJ1-6; TRBD1 agrees at 10 bases. The germline gives CDR1 LGHNT, CDR2 FRNRAP. The CDR3 has 15 residues. With V trimmed by 2 bases and J by 6 bases, 1 base remained unmatched. The CDR3 coding sequence is TGTGCTAGTGGTTTGTGGGACAGGGGTAATTCACCCCTCCACTTT. Translation gives CASGLWDRGNSPLHF.